This entry lists 22 T cell receptor beta chains sequenced from one sample in a study of T cell repertoires in cytomegalovirus infection. TCRdb re-called the reads with MiXCR, one entry per CDR3 protein. The sample shows 160,000 or so distinct CDR3 sequences, approximately 21% of them seen only once. Their specific antigens are unknown. The source material was CD8+ T cells from cultured PBMCs, sampled from culture after CMV antigen stimulation. These receptors were collected from a human donor in good health (CMV status not recorded). Some clones in this sample may be carry-over from other donors' samples.

This clonotype appeared a few times. The chain couples TRBV7-2 to TRBJ2-3; 11 positions match TRBD2. CDR1 and CDR2 (germline): SGHTA, FQGNSA. Unmatched junction bases numbered 12, after V lost 4 bases and J lost 3 bases. The CDR3 is 18 amino acids. The CDR3 coding sequence is TGTGCCAGCAGCTCCCCGGGACTAGCGGAGGGTGGGACAGATACGCAGTATTTT. This translates into CASSSPGLAEGGTDTQYF.

The V call is TRBV20-1, the J call TRBJ2-5, with TRBD1 matching over 8 bases. Per the germline V gene, CDR1 is DFQATT and CDR2 is SNEGSKA (reference sequence). This CDR3 has 15 amino acids. The ends lost 1 base at V and 5 bases at J; junction bases unmatched: 9. CDR3 sequence reads: CSARGGQGAQETQYF. The CDR3 DNA is TGCAGTGCTAGAGGGGGGCAGGGGGCGCAGGAGACCCAGTACTTC.

This clonotype was seen a handful of times. V gene TRBV7-2 combines with J gene TRBJ2-7, with 13 bases matching TRBD2. The CDR3 has 16 residues. V dropped 2 bases and J dropped 5; count of bases not matched to a gene: 6. Germline V lookup: CDR1 SGHTA, CDR2 FQGNSA. The CDR3 DNA sequence: TGTGCCAGCAGCTTATGGACTAGCGGGAGTAAAAACGAGCAGTACTTC. It encodes CASSLWTSGSKNEQYF.

J is TRBJ1-2 and V is TRBV28; D possibly corresponds to TRBD1 (6 bases). CDR1 MDHEN and CDR2 SYDVKM come from the germline V gene. The CDR3 consists of 16 residues. The V gene lost 2 bases and the J gene lost 8 bases, with 21 bases spanning the gap. CDR3 sequence (DNA): TGTGCCAGCAGTTTACTCCCCCGCGGAGGGGGAGGGGGCTACACCTTC. Translated: CASSLLPRGGGGGYTF.

The rearrangement joins TRBV7-8 to TRBJ2-5, with D maybe TRBD1 (6 bases). Germline CDR1 is SGHVS and CDR2 is FQNEAQ. The CDR3 loop spans 14 amino acids. Trimming took off 5 bases at V and 4 bases at J, with 14 bases between the two ends. In nucleotides, the CDR3 is TGTGCCAGCAGCCCTTACAGGGTAGCAGAGACCCAGTACTTC. It encodes CASSPYRVAETQYF.

This clonotype has more than one count but fewer than ten. This chain joins TRBV7-9 and TRBJ2-7, with D possibly being TRBD2 (5 bases). Germline V gene lookup returns CDR1 SEHNR and CDR2 FQNEAQ (reference sequence). The CDR3 runs 14 residues. V was shortened by 4 bases and J by 7 bases, with 17 bases between the two germline ends. This chain's CDR3 is CASSSLRVGREQYF. Written as DNA, the CDR3 is TGTGCCAGCAGCTCCCTCCGGGTAGGGAGAGAGCAGTACTTC. The full variable domain, completed using reference TRBV7-9 and TRBJ2-7, is DTGVSQNPRHKITKRGQNVTFRCDPISEHNRLYWYRQTLGQGPEFLTYFQNEAQLEKSRLLSDRFSAERPKGSFSTLEIQRTEQGDSAMYLCASSSLRVGREQYFGPGTRLTVT.

The chain is built from TRBV7-6 and TRBJ2-5, with 8 bases that match TRBD2. CDR1 and CDR2 (germline): SGHVS, FNYEAQ. The CDR3 is 16 residues long. The V segment lost 3 bases and the J segment 0 bases; nucleotides outside the gene matches: 6. The DNA of the CDR3 is TGTGCCAGCAGCTTTCCTTTAGCGGGGTACCAAGAGACCCAGTACTTC. It specifies CASSFPLAGYQETQYF.

The table lists this clonotype with a few counts. J is TRBJ2-1 and V is TRBV7-9; 9 nucleotides align to TRBD2. CDR3 size: 17 residues. The V segment lost 4 bases and the J segment 8 bases; nucleotides outside the gene matches: 15. Germline assignment: CDR1 SEHNR and CDR2 FQNEAQ (reference sequence). In DNA, the CDR3 is TGTGCCAGCAGCTCTACCGAGGATAGCGGGGGTCCTCATGAGCAGTTCTTC. Translation: CASSSTEDSGGPHEQFF. The entire variable domain, with the rest obtained from reference TRBV7-9 and TRBJ2-1, is as follows: DTGVSQNPRHKITKRGQNVTFRCDPISEHNRLYWYRQTLGQGPEFLTYFQNEAQLEKSRLLSDRFSAERPKGSFSTLEIQRTEQGDSAMYLCASSSTEDSGGPHEQFFGPGTRLTVL.

The chain carries TRBV7-6 and TRBJ2-1, with TRBD2 matching 9 bases. CDR1 is SGHVS and CDR2 is FNYEAQ in the germline V gene. The CDR3 has 15 amino acids. The V and J ends lost 1 base and 10 bases, in that order; junction bases with no gene match: 8. The CDR3 DNA reads TGTGCCAGCAGCTTAGGTCTGGCTAGCGGGGACGAGCAGTTCTTC. Protein sequence: CASSLGLASGDEQFF.

This clonotype was seen only a few times. V is TRBV7-2 and J is TRBJ1-5; D is ambiguous. V shed 4 bases and J shed 5 bases, with 15 bases lying between them. The CDR3 is 15 amino acids. The germline gives CDR1 SGHTA, CDR2 FQGNSA. CDR3 residues: CASSYSTRPHQPQHF. In DNA form, the CDR3 reads TGTGCCAGCAGCTATTCTACAAGGCCCCATCAGCCCCAGCATTTT.

This clonotype appeared a few times. Here the CDR3 DNA reads TGTGCCAGCAGCTCACGTCTCGCAGAGACCCAGTACTTC. Encoded protein: CASSSRLAETQYF. V and J are TRBV7-9 and TRBJ2-5; no clear D gene. The germline V gene has CDR1 SEHNR and CDR2 FQNEAQ (reference sequence). The CDR3 contains 13 residues. V was cut by 4 bases and J by 4 bases, with 10 bases left in between.

V gene TRBV12-3 or TRBV12-4 combines with J gene TRBJ1-5; 10 bases are shared with TRBD1. The CDR3 has 13 amino acids. The V and J ends lost 6 bases and 11 bases, in that order; junction bases with no gene match: 7. CDR3 loop: CASSWTGGRAQHF. Written as DNA, the CDR3 is TGTGCCAGCAGCTGGACAGGGGGAAGAGCCCAGCATTTT.

This clonotype was recorded a few times. This sequence joins TRBV12-3 or TRBV12-4 and TRBJ2-3; no definite D call. This CDR3 is 14 amino acids long. The V and J ends lost 3 bases and 6 bases respectively, with 13 bases between them. The CDR3 sequence: CASSFVLRGDTQYF. The CDR3 DNA reads as TGTGCCAGCAGTTTTGTACTGCGTGGGGATACGCAGTATTTT.

The chain recombines TRBV6-2 or TRBV6-3 with TRBJ2-2; 10 nucleotides match TRBD1. This CDR3 is 16 amino acids long. V was clipped by 5 bases and J by 4 bases; unmatched bases: 7. Germline CDR1 reads MNHEY; CDR2 reads SVGEGT. The CDR3 DNA is TGTGCCAGCAGTCTGACAGGGGGCGCGGGCACCGGGGAGCTGTTTTTT. This sequence encodes CASSLTGGAGTGELFF.

This chain joins TRBV13 and TRBJ2-5; D gene ambiguous. V was shortened by 0 bases and J by 5 bases, with 7 bases between the two germline ends. The germline CDR1 and CDR2 sequences are PRHDT and FYEKMQ (reference sequence). The CDR3 length is 13 residues. The CDR3 is CASSLGSLETQYF. The CDR3 nucleotides read TGTGCCAGCAGCTTAGGCTCTTTGGAGACCCAGTACTTC.

The V call is TRBV6-2 or TRBV6-3, the J call TRBJ2-7, with 7 bases fitting TRBD1. With 2 bases clipped from V and 0 bases from J, the junction kept 10 bases outside the gene matches. Germline V gene data show CDR1 as MNHEY and CDR2 as SVGEGT. CDR3 length: 17 amino acids. This chain's CDR3 is CASSYRVRTGASYEQYF. DNA of the CDR3: TGTGCCAGCAGTTACCGTGTCCGGACAGGAGCCTCCTACGAGCAGTACTTC.

A few counts support this clonotype. The chain is built from TRBV12-3 or TRBV12-4 and TRBJ1-2; unclear D gene. V lost 3 bases to trimming and J lost 4 bases, with 12 bases between them. This CDR3 has 14 residues. CDR3 amino acids: CASSFEGIGYGYTF. Written as DNA, the CDR3 is TGTGCCAGCAGTTTTGAAGGTATCGGCTATGGCTACACCTTC.

The genes are TRBV9 and TRBJ2-1; D gene ambiguous. Deletions cut 3 bases from V and 0 bases from J, with 13 bases between. Per the germline V gene, CDR1 is SGDLS and CDR2 is YYNGEE. This CDR3 is built from 16 residues. CDR3 bases: TGTGCCAGCAGCGCCGACGACGGCAGCTCCTACAATGAGCAGTTCTTC. This encodes CASSADDGSSYNEQFF. Variable domain in full (rest from reference TRBV9 and TRBJ2-1): DSGVTQTPKHLITATGQRVTLRCSPRSGDLSVYWYQQSLDQGLQFLIQYYNGEERAKGNILERFSAQQFPDLHSELNLSSLELGDSALYFCASSADDGSSYNEQFFGPGTRLTVL.

This sequence joins TRBV7-6 and TRBJ2-2; D possibly corresponds to TRBD2 (5 bases). The V gene's germline CDR1 is SGHVS and CDR2 FNYEAQ. Trimming stripped 4 bases from V and 0 bases from J, with 12 bases between. This CDR3 region has 16 residues. Written as DNA, the CDR3 is TGTGCCAGCAGCTCCGCTGAGGGCGCGAACACCGGGGAGCTGTTTTTT. Protein sequence: CASSSAEGANTGELFF. Based on the CDR3 plus reference TRBV7-6 and TRBJ2-2, the full variable domain is GAGVSQSPRYKVTKRGQDVALRCDPISGHVSLYWYRQALGQGPEFLTYFNYEAQQDKSGLPNDRFSAERPEGSISTLTIQRTEQRDSAMYRCASSSAEGANTGELFFGEGSRLTVL.

This clonotype was detected a few times. The CDR3 sequence: CASSYSDRGGYGYTF. The DNA for the CDR3 is TGTGCCAGCAGCTACTCGGACAGGGGAGGGTATGGCTACACCTTC. The chain joins TRBV7-2 to TRBJ1-2, with 9 bases matching TRBD1. V trimming: 4 bases; J trimming: 5 bases; junction bases outside the gene matches: 8. Germline V lookup: CDR1 SGHTA, CDR2 FQGNSA. This CDR3 region has 15 residues.

This clonotype was seen a few times. V usage is TRBV4-3 and J usage is TRBJ1-4; 7 positions agree with TRBD1. This CDR3 is built from 18 residues. Germline trimming cut 1 base from V and 7 bases from J; bases unmatched to any gene: 15. Germline CDR1 and CDR2: LGHNA and YSLEER. CDR3 amino acids: CASSQGVSRGTNGEKLFF. In DNA form, the CDR3 reads TGCGCCAGCAGCCAAGGAGTCTCCAGGGGGACCAACGGTGAAAAACTGTTTTTT.

This clonotype turned up a few times. V gene TRBV19 combines with J gene TRBJ2-4; D uncertain. The V gene lost 11 bases and the J gene lost 9 bases, with 14 bases spanning the gap. This CDR3 comprises 11 residues. CDR1 is LNHDA, CDR2 SQIVND, per germline (reference sequence). This CDR3 reads CACLGFGIQYF. CDR3 DNA: TGTGCCTGCCTTGGGTTCGGCATTCAGTACTTC.